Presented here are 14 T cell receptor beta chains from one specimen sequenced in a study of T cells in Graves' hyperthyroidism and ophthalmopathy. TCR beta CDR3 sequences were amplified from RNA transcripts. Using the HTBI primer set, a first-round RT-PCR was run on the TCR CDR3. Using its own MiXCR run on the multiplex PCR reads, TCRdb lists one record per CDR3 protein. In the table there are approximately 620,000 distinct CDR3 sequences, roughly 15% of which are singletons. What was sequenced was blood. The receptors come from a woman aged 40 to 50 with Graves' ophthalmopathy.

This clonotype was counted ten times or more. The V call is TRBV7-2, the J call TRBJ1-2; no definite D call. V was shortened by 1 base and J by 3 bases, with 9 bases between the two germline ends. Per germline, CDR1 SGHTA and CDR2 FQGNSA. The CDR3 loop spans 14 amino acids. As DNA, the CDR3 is TGTGCCAGCAGCTTAGGAATAGGCCACTATGGCTACACCTTC. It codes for CASSLGIGHYGYTF. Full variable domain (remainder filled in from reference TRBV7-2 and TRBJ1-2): GAGVSQSPSNKVTEKGKDVELRCDPISGHTALYWYRQSLGQGLEFLIYFQGNSAPDKSGLPSDRFSAERTGGSVSTLTIQRTQQEDSAVYLCASSLGIGHYGYTFGSGTRLTVV.

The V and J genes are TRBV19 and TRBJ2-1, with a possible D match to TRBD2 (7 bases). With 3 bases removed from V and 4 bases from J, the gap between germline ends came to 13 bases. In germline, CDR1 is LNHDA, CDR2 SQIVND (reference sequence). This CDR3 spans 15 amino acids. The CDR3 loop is CASSIRGGLYNEQFF. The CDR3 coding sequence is TGTGCCAGTAGTATTCGCGGGGGCCTGTACAATGAGCAGTTCTTC. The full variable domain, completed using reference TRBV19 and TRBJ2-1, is DGGITQSPKYLFRKEGQNVTLSCEQNLNHDAMYWYRQDPGQGLRLIYYSQIVNDFQKGDIAEGYSVSREKKESFPLTVTSAQKNPTAFYLCASSIRGGLYNEQFFGPGTRLTVL.

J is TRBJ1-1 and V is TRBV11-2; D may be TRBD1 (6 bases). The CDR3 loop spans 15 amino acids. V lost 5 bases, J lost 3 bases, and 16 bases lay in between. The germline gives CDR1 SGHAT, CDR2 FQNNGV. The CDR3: CASSPGGGTYTEAFF. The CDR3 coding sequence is TGTGCCAGCAGCCCCGGAGGGGGAACCTACACTGAAGCTTTCTTT.

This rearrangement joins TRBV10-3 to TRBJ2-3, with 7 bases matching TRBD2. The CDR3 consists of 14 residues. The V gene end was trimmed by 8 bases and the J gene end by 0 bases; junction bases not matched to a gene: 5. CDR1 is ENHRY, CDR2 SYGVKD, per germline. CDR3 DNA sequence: TGTGCCATCTGTGGGACTACCAGCACAGATACGCAGTATTTT. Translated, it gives CAICGTTSTDTQYF.

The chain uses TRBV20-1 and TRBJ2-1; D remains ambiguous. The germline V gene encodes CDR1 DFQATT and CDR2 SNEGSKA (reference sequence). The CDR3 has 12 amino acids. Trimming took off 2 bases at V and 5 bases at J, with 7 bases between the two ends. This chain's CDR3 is CSARMINNEQFF. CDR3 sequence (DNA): TGCAGTGCTAGAATGATAAACAATGAGCAGTTCTTC.

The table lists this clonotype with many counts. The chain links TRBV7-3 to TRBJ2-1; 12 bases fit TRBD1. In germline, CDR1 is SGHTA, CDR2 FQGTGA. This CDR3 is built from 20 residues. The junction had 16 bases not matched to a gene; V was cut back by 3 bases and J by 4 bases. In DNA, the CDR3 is TGTGCCAGCAGCTTCCCGCACCTCCGGGACAGGGGGCGAGTTTACAATGAGCAGTTCTTC. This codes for CASSFPHLRDRGRVYNEQFF.

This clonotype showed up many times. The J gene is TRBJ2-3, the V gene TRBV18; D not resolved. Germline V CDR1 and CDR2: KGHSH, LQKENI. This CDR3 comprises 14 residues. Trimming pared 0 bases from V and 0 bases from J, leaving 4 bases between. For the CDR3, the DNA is TGTGCCAGCTCACCACCATCTAGCACAGATACGCAGTATTTT. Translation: CASSPPSSTDTQYF.

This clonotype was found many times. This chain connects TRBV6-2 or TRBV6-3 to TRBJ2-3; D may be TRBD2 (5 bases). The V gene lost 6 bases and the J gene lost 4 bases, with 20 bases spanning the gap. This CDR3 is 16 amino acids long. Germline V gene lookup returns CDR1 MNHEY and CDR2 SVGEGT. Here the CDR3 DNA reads TGTGCCAGCAGCTCAACTAGGGCTCATGGATCAGATACGCAGTATTTT. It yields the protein CASSSTRAHGSDTQYF.

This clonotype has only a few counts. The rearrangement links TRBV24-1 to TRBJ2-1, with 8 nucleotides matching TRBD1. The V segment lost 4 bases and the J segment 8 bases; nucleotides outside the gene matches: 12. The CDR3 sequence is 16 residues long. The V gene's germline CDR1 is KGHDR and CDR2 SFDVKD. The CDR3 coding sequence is TGTGCCACCAGTGACCCGACAGGGGTAGGGAAGTATGAGCAGTTCTTC. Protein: CATSDPTGVGKYEQFF.

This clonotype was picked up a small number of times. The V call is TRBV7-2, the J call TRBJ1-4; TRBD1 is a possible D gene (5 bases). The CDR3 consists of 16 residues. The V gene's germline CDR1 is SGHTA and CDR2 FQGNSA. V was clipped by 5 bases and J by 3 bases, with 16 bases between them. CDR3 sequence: CASSPRRGSANEKLFF. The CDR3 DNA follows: TGTGCCAGCAGCCCCCGTAGGGGTAGCGCTAATGAAAAACTGTTTTTT.

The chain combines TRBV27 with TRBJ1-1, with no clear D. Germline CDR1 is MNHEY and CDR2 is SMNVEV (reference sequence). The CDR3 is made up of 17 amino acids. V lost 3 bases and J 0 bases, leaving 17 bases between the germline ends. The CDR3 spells CASSLDPPTYMNTEAFF. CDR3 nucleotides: TGTGCCAGCAGTTTGGATCCCCCAACATATATGAACACTGAAGCTTTCTTT.

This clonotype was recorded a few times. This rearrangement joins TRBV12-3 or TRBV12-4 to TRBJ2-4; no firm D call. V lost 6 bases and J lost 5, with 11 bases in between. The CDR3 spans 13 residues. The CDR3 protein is CASSRLTENIQYF. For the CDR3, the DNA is TGTGCCAGCAGCCGATTAACAGAAAACATTCAGTACTTC.

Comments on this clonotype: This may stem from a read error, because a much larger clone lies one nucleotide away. CDR3 region: CASSPGGAGAGELFF. The CDR3 DNA is TGTGCCAGCAGTCCCGGGGGCGCTGGGGCCGGGGAGCTGTTTTTT. V is TRBV12-3 or TRBV12-4 and J is TRBJ2-2, with D possibly being TRBD1 or TRBD2 (6 bases each). The CDR3 runs to 15 residues. With 5 bases removed from V and 6 bases from J, the gap between germline ends came to 16 bases.

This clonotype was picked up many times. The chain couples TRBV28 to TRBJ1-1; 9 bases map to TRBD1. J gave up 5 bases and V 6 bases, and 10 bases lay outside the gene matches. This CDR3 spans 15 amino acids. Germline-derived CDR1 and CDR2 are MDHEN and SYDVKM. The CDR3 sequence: CASRRTGGAGTEAFF. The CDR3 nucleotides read TGTGCCAGCAGGAGAACAGGGGGCGCTGGGACTGAAGCTTTCTTT.